This TCR beta chain was sequenced in a study of T cells after yellow fever vaccination. Study in general: When fractions had low cell numbers, they were prepared with SMART-Seq v4 Ultra Low Input.

Each CDR3 protein is one row after TCRdb ran MiXCR on the 5' RACE reads. The table includes fewer than 650,000 distinct CDR3 sequences, 20% to 25% detected once. This clonotype showed up just a few times. V shed 5 bases and J shed 2 bases, with 14 bases lying between them. The CDR3 is 14 amino acids. Germline V lookup: CDR1 DFQATT, CDR2 SNEGSKA (reference sequence). This material consisted of PBMCs, taken around 3 weeks after the first yellow fever vaccination. This receptor was identified in a man aged 18 to 30 who received the YFV17D yellow fever vaccine. The chain carries TRBV20-1 and TRBJ2-3, with D possibly matching TRBD1 (6 bases). CDR3 sequence: CSAARDTSTDTQYF. The CDR3 DNA is TGCAGTGCTGCTCGGGACACTTCCACAGATACGCAGTATTTT.